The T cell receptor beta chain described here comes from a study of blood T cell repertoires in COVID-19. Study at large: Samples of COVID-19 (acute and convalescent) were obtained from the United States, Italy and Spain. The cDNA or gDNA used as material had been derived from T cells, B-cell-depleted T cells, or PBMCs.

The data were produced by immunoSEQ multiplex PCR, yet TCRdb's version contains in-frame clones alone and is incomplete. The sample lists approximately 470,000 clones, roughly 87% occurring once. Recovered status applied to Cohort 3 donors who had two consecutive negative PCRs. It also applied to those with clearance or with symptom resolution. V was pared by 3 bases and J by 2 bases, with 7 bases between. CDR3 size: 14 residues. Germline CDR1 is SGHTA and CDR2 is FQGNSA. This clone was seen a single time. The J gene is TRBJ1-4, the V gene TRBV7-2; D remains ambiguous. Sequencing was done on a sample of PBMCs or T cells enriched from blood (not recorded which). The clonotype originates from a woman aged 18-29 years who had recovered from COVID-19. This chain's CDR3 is CASSFGGTNEKLFF. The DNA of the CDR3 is TGTGCCAGCAGCTTCGGCGGTACTAATGAAAAACTGTTTTTT.